This is a list of T cell receptor beta chains from one sample in a study of vaccination effects on CD4 cells after COVID-19. These TCRs are of unknown antigen specificity. The data were produced by immunoSEQ multiplex PCR, yet TCRdb's version contains in-frame clones alone and is incomplete. Among 67,000 or so clones listed, roughly four fifths were seen once. The source material was CD4+ T cells from PBMCs cultured with HCoV-229E spike peptides, sampled after COVID-19 vaccination. These receptors were obtained from a human donor who received a COVID-19 vaccine. The CDR3 runs from the conserved cysteine through the conserved F or W. D genes are given only for firm matches. Some rows mark clone size as missing; the rest say once, few, many or name a class of expanded clone.

cdr3_aa cdr3_nt d_call j_call clone_size v_call
CASTIAGGGEQFF TGTGCCAGCACCATAGCGGGGGGTGGGGAGCAGTTCTTC TRBD2 TRBJ2-1 many TRBV7-2
CASSLQGADYGYTF TGTGCCAGCAGCTTGCAGGGGGCGGACTATGGCTACACCTTC TRBD1 TRBJ1-2 - TRBV5-4
CASSKGFRDGMETQYF TGTGCCAGCAGTAAAGGTTTCCGGGACGGTATGGAGACCCAGTACTTC - TRBJ2-5 - TRBV6-1
CASSLRGDIDYNEQFF TGTGCCAGCAGCTTAAGGGGGGACATCGATTACAATGAGCAGTTCTTC - TRBJ2-1 - TRBV11-2
CATSDPKDRRYTGELFF TGTGCCACCAGTGACCCTAAAGACAGGCGATACACCGGGGAGCTGTTTTTT - TRBJ2-2 - TRBV24-1
CASSRVPDPPTNEKLFF TGCGCCAGCAGCCGAGTACCGGACCCTCCAACTAATGAAAAACTGTTTTTT - TRBJ1-4 - TRBV4-1
CASSLTLISQETQYF TGTGCCAGCAGCCTGACGCTCATAAGTCAAGAGACCCAGTACTTC - TRBJ2-5 - TRBV7-2
CASPGTILSTKTDTQYF TGTGCCAGCCCAGGGACTATCCTATCGACTAAGACAGATACGCAGTATTTT TRBD2 TRBJ2-3 - TRBV5-8
CAISDPRDSSEAFF TGTGCCATCAGTGACCCTCGGGACTCCAGCGAGGCTTTCTTT - TRBJ1-1 once TRBV10-3
CASRLYSGADTQYF TGTGCCAGCAGGTTATATTCTGGCGCAGATACGCAGTATTTT - TRBJ2-3 - TRBV6-5
CSVSTGGVQTQYF TGCAGCGTTTCTACAGGGGGAGTTCAGACCCAGTACTTC TRBD1 TRBJ2-5 - TRBV29-1
CASSRNRGGYTF TGTGCCAGCAGTAGAAACAGGGGTGGCTACACCTTC TRBD1 TRBJ1-2 - TRBV6-5
CASRTGAYGYTF TGTGCCAGCAGGACGGGTGCCTATGGCTACACCTTC - TRBJ1-2 - TRBV2
CASSSGGFQETQYF TGTGCCAGCAGCTCTGGAGGTTTTCAAGAGACCCAGTACTTC - TRBJ2-5 - TRBV5-4
CASSQLGQGFGTDTQYF TGTGCCAGCTCACAACTGGGACAGGGGTTTGGTACAGATACGCAGTATTTT TRBD1 TRBJ2-3 - TRBV18
CASSEEGSLAGGYYNEQFF TGTGCCAGCAGCGAAGAGGGGTCTCTAGCGGGGGGATACTACAATGAGCAGTTCTTC - TRBJ2-1 - TRBV21-1
CASARWGTGELFF TGTGCCAGCGCAAGATGGGGCACCGGGGAGCTGTTTTTT - TRBJ2-2 - TRBV7-2
CASSLSPGQGATNEKLFF TGCGCCAGCAGCTTGTCCCCGGGACAGGGGGCAACTAATGAAAAACTGTTTTTT TRBD1 TRBJ1-4 - TRBV5-1
CAISRTVAGELFF TGTGCTATATCCAGGACGGTTGCCGGGGAGCTGTTTTTT - TRBJ2-2 once TRBV19
CASSKQGTGELFF TGTGCCAGCAGTAAACAGGGCACCGGGGAGCTGTTTTTT - TRBJ2-2 - TRBV2
CASSTGAGAGYSNQPQHF TGTGCCAGTAGTACGGGGGCAGGGGCGGGGTATAGCAATCAGCCCCAGCATTTT - TRBJ1-5 - TRBV19
CSASRSPMVTQHF TGCAGTGCTAGTCGTTCTCCGATGGTGACCCAGCATTTT - TRBJ1-5 - TRBV20-1
CASSQGLATDTQYF TGTGCCAGCAGCCAAGGACTAGCCACAGATACGCAGTATTTT TRBD2 TRBJ2-3 - TRBV3-1/TRBV3-2
CASRATASYGYTF TGTGCCAGCAGGGCGACAGCCAGCTATGGCTACACCTTC - TRBJ1-2 - TRBV6-4
CATSRGGDGYTF TGTGCCACCAGCAGAGGTGGAGATGGCTACACCTTC - TRBJ1-2 - TRBV15
CASSLVSANTEAFF TGCGCCAGCAGCTTGGTCTCCGCTAACACTGAAGCTTTCTTT - TRBJ1-1 once TRBV5-1
CASSPGGRPETQYF TGTGCCAGCAGCCCGGGGGGCAGGCCAGAGACCCAGTACTTC - TRBJ2-5 - TRBV5-4
CSARVQGRTFF TGCAGTGCTAGAGTTCAGGGCCGCACGTTTTTT - TRBJ1-4 - TRBV20-1
CASSDESGANVLTF TGCGCCAGCAGTGACGAGAGCGGGGCCAACGTCCTGACTTTC - TRBJ2-6 - TRBV5-1
CASRSDPNTGELFF TGTGCCAGCAGGTCGGATCCGAACACCGGGGAGCTGTTTTTT - TRBJ2-2 - TRBV7-2
CASSLDYQPQHF TGTGCCAGCAGCCTGGATTATCAGCCCCAGCATTTT - TRBJ1-5 few TRBV7-2
CASSRDRGGGNQPQHF TGTGCCAGCAGTCGAGACAGGGGAGGTGGGAATCAGCCCCAGCATTTT TRBD1 TRBJ1-5 - TRBV27
CAWSSGRNSNQPQHF TGTGCCTGGAGTAGCGGCAGAAATAGCAATCAGCCCCAGCATTTT - TRBJ1-5 - TRBV30
CASSQDISRWVSMETQYF TGCGCCAGCAGCCAAGATATTTCTAGATGGGTCTCGATGGAGACCCAGTACTTC - TRBJ2-5 - TRBV4-1
CASSRGLAGVLPRDTGELFF TGTGCCAGCAGCCGGGGACTAGCGGGGGTATTACCCAGGGACACCGGGGAGCTGTTTTTT TRBD2 TRBJ2-2 - TRBV3-1/TRBV3-2
CASSFGEGLGYTF TGTGCCAGCAGCTTCGGGGAGGGATTGGGCTACACCTTC - TRBJ1-2 - TRBV11-2
CAWSYGHRDRDAQYF TGTGCCTGGAGCTACGGACACAGGGATCGGGATGCCCAGTACTTC - TRBJ2-5 - TRBV30
CASSFAQAGETGYTF TGTGCCAGCAGCTTCGCCCAAGCAGGGGAAACTGGCTACACCTTC - TRBJ1-2 - TRBV27
CAWSNRGGYQIDGYTF TGTGCCTGGAGTAACAGGGGGGGCTATCAGATCGATGGCTACACCTTC TRBD1 TRBJ1-2 - TRBV30
CASSRLRENTEAFF TGTGCCAGTAGCCGCCTCAGGGAGAACACTGAAGCTTTCTTT - TRBJ1-1 once TRBV19
CAIIDRDTDTQYF TGTGCCATCATTGACAGGGACACAGATACGCAGTATTTT TRBD1 TRBJ2-3 - TRBV2
CASSSYRDSMPKPQHF TGTGCCAGCAGCTCTTATCGGGACTCAATGCCGAAGCCCCAGCATTTT - TRBJ1-5 few TRBV5-8
CASSSWLADEQFF TGTGCCAGCAGTTCTTGGCTAGCGGATGAGCAGTTCTTC TRBD2 TRBJ2-1 - TRBV6-5
CATSVGTVSLTDTQYF TGTGCCACCAGTGTGGGGACCGTCTCCCTCACAGATACGCAGTATTTT - TRBJ2-3 few TRBV24-1
CASSHLPRQGPGTGNTIYF TGCGCCAGCAGCCATCTGCCGAGACAGGGCCCAGGGACCGGAAACACCATATATTTT TRBD1 TRBJ1-3 - TRBV4-1
CASSFLGRGEKLFF TGTGCCAGCAGCTTTTTAGGGAGAGGGGAAAAACTGTTTTTT - TRBJ1-4 - TRBV7-2
CASSHEDSHNEQFF TGCGCCAGCAGCCACGAGGACTCCCACAATGAGCAGTTCTTC - TRBJ2-1 - TRBV4-1
CAWSDRAKGVYGYTF TGTGCCTGGAGTGACCGGGCGAAGGGAGTCTATGGCTACACCTTC - TRBJ1-2 - TRBV30